Each of the 17 T cell receptor beta chains below was sequenced from the same sample in a study of cytomegalovirus exposure and HLA in healthy donors. The PCR ran on 60 Vbeta and 13 Jbeta primers. Generated by immunoSEQ multiplex PCR, the TCRdb table keeps only in-frame clones and is missing some. The data contain 100,000 to 150,000 clones, 73% of them seen just once; the ten biggest clones take up approximately 4.3%. The sample comprised PBMCs. Source of these receptors: a man between 60 and 75 years old in good health and CMV-seropositive.

The count of this clone is one. The rearrangement joins TRBV7-8 to TRBJ1-1; no clear D. The V end was cut by 5 bases, the J end by 1 base, with 14 bases between. This CDR3 is 15 amino acids long. Germline lookup yields CDR1 SGHVS and CDR2 FQNEAQ. The CDR3 nucleotides read TGTGCCAGCAGCCCCCCGGGTCGGGGGAACACTGAAGCTTTCTTT. Amino acid sequence: CASSPPGRGNTEAFF.

V usage is TRBV6-1 and J usage is TRBJ2-1; TRBD1 agrees at 9 bases. Germline CDR1 is MNHNS and CDR2 is SASEGT. CDR3 size: 19 residues. V shed 3 bases, J shed 9 bases, and the junction held 21 bases outside the gene matches. As DNA, the CDR3 is TGTGCCAGCAGTGATCCCTCCAATCCACAACAGGGGGCGGAGGGTGAGCAGTTCTTC. This sequence encodes CASSDPSNPQQGAEGEQFF.

The chain couples TRBV9 to TRBJ2-6; TRBD1 agrees at 7 bases. This CDR3 is built from 17 residues. V dropped 3 bases and J dropped 2; count of bases not matched to a gene: 8. CDR1 and CDR2 from the germline V gene are SGDLS and YYNGEE. The DNA of the CDR3 is TGTGCCAGCAGCGCCAGACAGGGTAAGCCTGGGGCCAACGTCCTGACTTTC. Protein product: CASSARQGKPGANVLTF.

V and J are TRBV10-3 and TRBJ1-1; D unresolved. V gave up 6 bases and J gave up 0 bases, with 8 bases separating them. Germline V gene lookup returns CDR1 ENHRY and CDR2 SYGVKD. The CDR3 consists of 13 residues. The chain's CDR3 is CAISGRVNTEAFF. The CDR3 bases are TGTGCCATCAGCGGGAGGGTGAACACTGAAGCTTTCTTT.

The chain uses TRBV6-4 and TRBJ2-3, with D unresolved. From germline, CDR1 is MRHNA and CDR2 SNTAGT. The V and J ends lost 3 bases and 3 bases respectively, with 7 bases between them. This CDR3 has 13 residues. In nucleotides, the CDR3 is TGTGCCAGCAGTGAGATTCAGACAGATACGCAGTATTTT. It specifies CASSEIQTDTQYF.

The V and J genes are TRBV7-9 and TRBJ1-1; no clear D. The germline V gene has CDR1 SEHNR and CDR2 FQNEAQ (reference sequence). The V and J ends lost 2 bases and 6 bases respectively, with 16 bases between them. The CDR3 extends over 15 amino acids. The CDR3 DNA sequence: TGTGCCAGCAGCTTATACCACAGTCCCCAGGCTGAAGCTTTCTTT. It codes for CASSLYHSPQAEAFF.

This chain uses TRBV6-1 with TRBJ1-1; 7 bases are a match to TRBD1. The germline CDR1 and CDR2 sequences are MNHNS and SASEGT. Germline trimming cut 1 base from V and 5 bases from J; bases unmatched to any gene: 7. The CDR3 contains 15 residues. In nucleotides, the CDR3 is TGTGCCAGCAGTGAAGTGAGGGGGCGAGGAACTGAAGCTTTCTTT. Its translation is CASSEVRGRGTEAFF.

This clone has just a few counts. V usage is TRBV7-2 and J usage is TRBJ2-5, with 7 bases fitting TRBD1. Germline assignment: CDR1 SGHTA and CDR2 FQGNSA. The CDR3 loop spans 13 amino acids. The V and J ends lost 7 bases and 11 bases, in that order; junction bases with no gene match: 13. The CDR3 loop is CASTKLSTGEQYF. DNA of the CDR3: TGTGCCAGCACCAAGCTTTCCACAGGGGAGCAGTACTTC. Together with reference TRBV7-2 and TRBJ2-5, the CDR3 gives the full variable domain: GAGVSQSPSNKVTEKGKDVELRCDPISGHTALYWYRQSLGQGLEFLIYFQGNSAPDKSGLPSDRFSAERTGGSVSTLTIQRTQQEDSAVYLCASTKLSTGEQYFGPGTRLLVL.

The chain employs TRBV6-1 and TRBJ2-7; 8 positions match TRBD1. Trimming at V came to 4 bases and at J to 4 bases, leaving 6 bases not matched to a gene. Per germline, CDR1 MNHNS and CDR2 SASEGT. The length of the CDR3 is 14 residues. CDR3 sequence reads: CASSVSGGVYEQYF. CDR3 DNA: TGTGCCAGCAGTGTGTCAGGGGGCGTATACGAGCAGTACTTC.

This sequence joins TRBV5-1 and TRBJ1-4; tentatively, D is TRBD1 (5 bases). Trimming took off 4 bases at V and 8 bases at J, with 15 bases between the two ends. The CDR3 is 14 amino acids. The germline gives CDR1 SGHRS, CDR2 YFSETQ. The CDR3 nucleotides read TGCGCCAGCAGCCCAATGGGGGGACGGGAAAAACTGTTTTTT. Protein product: CASSPMGGREKLFF.

The chain links TRBV15 to TRBJ1-3, with 7 bases lining up with TRBD1. The V gene's germline CDR1 is LNHNV and CDR2 YYDKDF (reference sequence). The CDR3 has 16 residues. The trim removed 3 bases at V and 0 bases at J, leaving 5 bases unmatched. CDR3 sequence: CATSRGDSRSGNTIYF. CDR3 nucleotides: TGTGCCACCAGCAGGGGGGACAGTCGCTCTGGAAACACCATATATTTT. Supplemented by reference TRBV15 and TRBJ1-3, the full variable domain reads DAMVIQNPRYQVTQFGKPVTLSCSQTLNHNVMYWYQQKSSQAPKLLFHYYDKDFNNEADTPDNFQSRRPNTSFCFLDIRSPGLGDTAMYLCATSRGDSRSGNTIYFGEGSWLTVV.

The rearrangement links TRBV6-6 to TRBJ2-1; D gene unclear. This CDR3 region has 11 residues. CDR1 is MNHNY and CDR2 is SVGAGI in the germline V gene (reference sequence). V lost 7 bases to trimming and J lost 7 bases, with 8 bases between them. This CDR3 is CASTQMNEQFF. DNA of the CDR3: TGTGCCAGCACCCAGATGAATGAGCAGTTCTTC.

The gene calls are TRBV19 and TRBJ1-2; D not resolved. Germline V CDR1 and CDR2: LNHDA, SQIVND (reference sequence). V dropped 0 bases and J dropped 8 bases, with 10 bases sitting between them. This CDR3 region has 13 residues. CDR3 protein: CASSIDGRFGYTF. The CDR3 region has the DNA TGTGCCAGTAGTATAGATGGGCGATTCGGCTACACCTTC.

The gene calls are TRBV18 and TRBJ2-7; 7 bases align to TRBD1. This CDR3 has 14 residues. V was clipped by 3 bases and J by 7 bases; unmatched bases: 9. Germline-derived CDR1 and CDR2 are KGHSH and LQKENI. This CDR3 is CASSPSGGSGEQYF. In DNA form, the CDR3 reads TGTGCCAGCTCACCTTCAGGGGGTTCGGGGGAGCAGTACTTC. Variable domain in full (rest from reference TRBV18 and TRBJ2-7): NAGVMQNPRHLVRRRGQEARLRCSPMKGHSHVYWYRQLPEEGLKFMVYLQKENIIDESGMPKERFSAEFPKEGPSILRIQQVVRGDSAAYFCASSPSGGSGEQYFGPGTRLTVT.

The rearrangement uses TRBV21-1 and TRBJ1-1. TRBV21-1 represents a pseudogene. CDR3 length: 20 amino acids. In nucleotides, the CDR3 is TGTGCCAGCAGCAAACCCATAACCAGAGGACTTAGTACGTTCCGCACTGAAGCTTTCTTT. Translating gives CASSKPITRGLSTFRTEAFF.

The chain joins TRBV10-3 to TRBJ2-3; 7 nucleotides align to TRBD2. Trimming removed 2 bases from V and 7 bases from J; junction bases left unmatched: 12. The CDR3 has 16 residues. Germline V lookup: CDR1 ENHRY, CDR2 SYGVKD. The CDR3 nucleotides are TGTGCCATCAGTGAGACACTAGCGTCCCTGGGGAATACGCAGTATTTT. This codes for CAISETLASLGNTQYF.

The CDR3 loop is CASSPGTGGQVGQYF. The CDR3 DNA sequence: TGTGCCAGCAGCCCGGGGACAGGGGGCCAGGTTGGGCAGTACTTC. The chain joins TRBV11-2 to TRBJ2-7; TRBD1 matches 12 bases. V dropped 5 bases and J dropped 9; count of bases not matched to a gene: 11. Germline values: CDR1 SGHAT, CDR2 FQNNGV. The CDR3 extends over 15 amino acids.